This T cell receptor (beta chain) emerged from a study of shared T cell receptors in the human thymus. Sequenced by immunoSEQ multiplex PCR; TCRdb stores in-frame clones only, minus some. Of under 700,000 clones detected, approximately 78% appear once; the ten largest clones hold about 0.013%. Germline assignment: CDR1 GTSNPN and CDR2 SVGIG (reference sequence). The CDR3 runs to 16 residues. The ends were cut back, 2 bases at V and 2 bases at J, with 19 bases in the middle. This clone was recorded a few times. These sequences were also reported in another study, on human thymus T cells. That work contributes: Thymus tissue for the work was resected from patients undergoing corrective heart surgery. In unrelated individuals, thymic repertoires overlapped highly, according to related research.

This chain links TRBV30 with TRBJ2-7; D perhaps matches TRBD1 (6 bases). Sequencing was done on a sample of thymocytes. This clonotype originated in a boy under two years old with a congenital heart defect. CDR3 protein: CAWSTRHRDKAYEQYF. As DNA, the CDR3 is TGTGCCTGGAGTACCAGACACCGGGACAAAGCCTACGAGCAGTACTTC.